This TCR beta chain emerged from a study of T cell responses to AZD1222 COVID-19 vaccine. V lost 1 base and J lost 3, with 4 bases in between. There are 13 residues in the CDR3. This table comes from immunoSEQ multiplex PCR, and its TCRdb copy is limited to in-frame clones, with some not included. The repertoire has some 150,000 clones, just under 95% of them found once; the top ten carry more than 0.8%. Worth noting for this clone: What it recognizes is unknown.

The study's findings and limits: Sampled repertoires all dated from after the peak T cell response. With two AZD1222 doses given, Spike-specific TCR breadth and depth both rose.

The chain employs TRBV12-3 or TRBV12-4 and TRBJ1-3; unclear D gene. This receptor was taken from an adult in good health. The sequenced sample was peripheral blood, obtained on day 0 of AZD1222 vaccination. The CDR3 is CASSLEFGNTIYF. The CDR3 region has the DNA TGTGCCAGCAGTTTAGAATTTGGAAACACCATATATTTT.